This T cell receptor (beta chain) was recovered during a study of control samples from healthy donors and cancer patients. TCRdb keeps only in-frame clones here, not all; method: immunoSEQ multiplex PCR. The table shows 50,000 to 55,000 clones, with 95% occurring only once. Per the germline V gene, CDR1 is SGHTA and CDR2 is FQGTGA. Between the trimmed V and J ends, which lost 1 base and 3 bases, there was a span of 5 bases. The CDR3 has 13 amino acids. This sequence joins TRBV7-3 and TRBJ2-3; D is perhaps TRBD2 (5 bases). The TCR comes from a man aged 30 to 39 in good health. The sequencing input was blood. DNA of the CDR3: TGTGCCAGCAGCTTAATAGCGACAGATACGCAGTATTTT. Translating gives CASSLIATDTQYF. Complete variable domain (other parts from reference TRBV7-3 and TRBJ2-3): GAGVSQTPSNKVTEKGKYVELRCDPISGHTALYWYRQSLGQGPEFLIYFQGTGAADDSGLPNDRFFAVRPEGSVSTLKIQRTERGDSAVYLCASSLIATDTQYFGPGTRLTVL.